Sequencing of this TCR beta chain was carried out in a study of blood T cells in healthy people across ages. A J-beta primer mix and a sample-barcoded 5' primer were used in a second PCR of roughly 7 to 12 cycles. Each cDNA was tagged by a template-switch adaptor containing 12 random nucleotides. TCRdb recomputed calls from the 5' RACE reads with MiXCR, one row per CDR3 protein. This sample has 1.6 million or so distinct CDR3 sequences, with roughly 32% found just once. The CDR3 covers 15 residues. V lost 5 bases and J lost 2; bases outside the gene matches: 6. Germline V CDR1 and CDR2: SGHTA, FQGTGA.

This TCR was recovered from a young woman in good health. The sequenced sample consisted of blood. The genes are TRBV7-3 and TRBJ2-3; TRBD2 matches at 8 bases. Here the CDR3 DNA reads TGTGCCAGCAGCCTGACTAGCGCACACACAGATACGCAGTATTTT. Translation: CASSLTSAHTDTQYF.